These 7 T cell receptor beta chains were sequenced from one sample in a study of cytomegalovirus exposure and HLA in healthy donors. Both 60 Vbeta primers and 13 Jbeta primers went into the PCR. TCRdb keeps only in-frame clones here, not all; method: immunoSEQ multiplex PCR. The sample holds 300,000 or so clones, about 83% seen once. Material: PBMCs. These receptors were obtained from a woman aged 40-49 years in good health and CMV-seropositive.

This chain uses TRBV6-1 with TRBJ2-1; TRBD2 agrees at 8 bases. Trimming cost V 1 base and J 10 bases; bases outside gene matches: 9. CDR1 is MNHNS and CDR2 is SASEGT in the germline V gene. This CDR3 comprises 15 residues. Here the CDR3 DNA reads TGTGCCAGCAGTGAAGGGTCAGCGGGAGATCGGGAGCAGTTCTTC. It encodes CASSEGSAGDREQFF.

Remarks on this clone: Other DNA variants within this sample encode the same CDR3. The CDR3 reads CASSSPGGGNQPQHF. As DNA, the CDR3 is TGTGCCAGCAGTTCGCCAGGGGGCGGGAATCAGCCCCAGCATTTT. V is TRBV28 and J is TRBJ1-5, with 8 bases identical to TRBD1. Germline lookup yields CDR1 MDHEN and CDR2 SYDVKM. This CDR3 has 15 residues. Unmatched junction bases numbered 6, after V lost 4 bases and J lost 4 bases. Using reference TRBV28 and TRBJ1-5 for the parts outside the CDR3, the full variable domain is DVKVTQSSRYLVKRTGEKVFLECVQDMDHENMFWYRQDPGLGLRLIYFSYDVKMKEKGDIPEGYSVSREKKERFSLILESASTNQTSMYLCASSSPGGGNQPQHFGDGTRLSIL.

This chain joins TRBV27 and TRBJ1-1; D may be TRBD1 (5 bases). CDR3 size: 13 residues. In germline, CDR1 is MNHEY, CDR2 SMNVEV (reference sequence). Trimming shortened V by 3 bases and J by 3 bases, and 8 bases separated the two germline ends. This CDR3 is CASSFSRDTEAFF. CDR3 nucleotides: TGTGCCAGCAGTTTTAGCAGGGACACTGAAGCTTTCTTT.

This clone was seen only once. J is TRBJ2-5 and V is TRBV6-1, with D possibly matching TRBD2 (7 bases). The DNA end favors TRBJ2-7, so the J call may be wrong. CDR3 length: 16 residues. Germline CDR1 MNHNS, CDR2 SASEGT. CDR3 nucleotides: TGTGCCAGCAGTGAAGAAGAAGGGGGGGGCACCTACGAGCAGTACTTC. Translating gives CASSEEEGGGTYEQYF.

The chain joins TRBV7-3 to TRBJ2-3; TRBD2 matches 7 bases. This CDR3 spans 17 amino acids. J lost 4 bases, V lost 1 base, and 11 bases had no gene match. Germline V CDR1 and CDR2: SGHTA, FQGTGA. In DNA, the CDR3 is TGTGCCAGCAGCTTAAGTGGGAGGGCCCTGGTACCAGATACGCAGTATTTT. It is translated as CASSLSGRALVPDTQYF.

The CDR3 DNA reads as TGCGCCAGCAGCTATACGGGACTAGCGGGAGGAGAGACCCAGTACTTC. Translated: CASSYTGLAGGETQYF. The chain carries TRBV4-3 and TRBJ2-5; TRBD2 matches 15 bases. This CDR3 comprises 16 residues. V lost 5 bases and J lost 4; bases outside the gene matches: 5. Germline V gives CDR1 LGHNA, CDR2 YSLEER.

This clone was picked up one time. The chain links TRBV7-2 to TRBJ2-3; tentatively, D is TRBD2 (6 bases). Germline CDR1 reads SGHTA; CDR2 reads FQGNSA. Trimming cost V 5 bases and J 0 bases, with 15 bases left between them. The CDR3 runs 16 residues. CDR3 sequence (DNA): TGTGCCAGCAGCACCCGGGACTCTAGGAGCACAGATACGCAGTATTTT. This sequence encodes CASSTRDSRSTDTQYF.